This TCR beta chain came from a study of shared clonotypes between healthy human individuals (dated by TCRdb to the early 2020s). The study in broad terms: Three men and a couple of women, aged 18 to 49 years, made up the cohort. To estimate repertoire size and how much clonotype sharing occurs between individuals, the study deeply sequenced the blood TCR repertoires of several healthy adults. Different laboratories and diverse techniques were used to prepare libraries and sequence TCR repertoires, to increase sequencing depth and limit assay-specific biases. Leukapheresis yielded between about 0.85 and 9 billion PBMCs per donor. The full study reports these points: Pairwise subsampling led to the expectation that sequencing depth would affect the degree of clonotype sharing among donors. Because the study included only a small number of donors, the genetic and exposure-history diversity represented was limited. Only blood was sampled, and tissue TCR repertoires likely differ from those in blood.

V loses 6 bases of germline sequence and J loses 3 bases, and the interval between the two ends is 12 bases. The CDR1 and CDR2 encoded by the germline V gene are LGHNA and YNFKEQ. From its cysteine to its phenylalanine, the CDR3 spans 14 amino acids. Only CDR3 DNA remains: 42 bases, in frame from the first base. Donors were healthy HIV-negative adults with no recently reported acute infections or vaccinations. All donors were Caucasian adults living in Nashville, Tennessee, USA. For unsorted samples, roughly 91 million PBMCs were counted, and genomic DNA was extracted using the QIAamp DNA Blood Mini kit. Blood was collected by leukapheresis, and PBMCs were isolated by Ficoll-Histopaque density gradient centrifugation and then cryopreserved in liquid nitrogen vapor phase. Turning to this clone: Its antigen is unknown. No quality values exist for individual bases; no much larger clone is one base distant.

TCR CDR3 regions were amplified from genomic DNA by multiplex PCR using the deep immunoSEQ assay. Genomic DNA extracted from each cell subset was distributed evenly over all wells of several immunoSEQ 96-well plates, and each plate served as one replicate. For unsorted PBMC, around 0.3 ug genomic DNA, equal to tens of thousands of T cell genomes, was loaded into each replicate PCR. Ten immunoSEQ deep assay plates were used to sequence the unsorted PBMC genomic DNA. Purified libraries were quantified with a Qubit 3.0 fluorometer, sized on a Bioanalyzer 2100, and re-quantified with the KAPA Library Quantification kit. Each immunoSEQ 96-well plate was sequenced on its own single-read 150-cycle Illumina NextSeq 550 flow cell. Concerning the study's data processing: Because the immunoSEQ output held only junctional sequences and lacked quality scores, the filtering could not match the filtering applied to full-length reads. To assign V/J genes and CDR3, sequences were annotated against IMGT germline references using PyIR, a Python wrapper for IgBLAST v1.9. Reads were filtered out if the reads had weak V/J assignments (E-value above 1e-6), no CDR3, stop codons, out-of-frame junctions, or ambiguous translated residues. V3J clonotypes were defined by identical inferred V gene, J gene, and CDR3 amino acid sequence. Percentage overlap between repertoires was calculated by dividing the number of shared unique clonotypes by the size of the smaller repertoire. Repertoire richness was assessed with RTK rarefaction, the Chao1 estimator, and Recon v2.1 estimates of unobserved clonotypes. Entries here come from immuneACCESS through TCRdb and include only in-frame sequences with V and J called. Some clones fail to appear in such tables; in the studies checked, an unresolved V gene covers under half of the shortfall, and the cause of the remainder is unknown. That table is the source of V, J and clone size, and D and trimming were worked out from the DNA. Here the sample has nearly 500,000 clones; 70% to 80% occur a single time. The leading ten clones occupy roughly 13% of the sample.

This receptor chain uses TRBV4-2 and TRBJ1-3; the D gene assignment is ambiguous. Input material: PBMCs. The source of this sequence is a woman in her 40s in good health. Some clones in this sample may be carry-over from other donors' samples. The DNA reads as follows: TGTGCCAGCAGATCCGAGCGAAATGGAAACACCATATATTTT. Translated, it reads CASRSERNGNTIYF.